This T cell receptor beta chain originates from a study of CD8 T cells in Susac syndrome (dated by TCRdb to the late 2010s). Context from the whole study: Whether CD8+ T cell activation and differentiation in Susac syndrome was antigen driven was tested using repertoire sequencing.

High-throughput TCR beta sequencing profiled peripheral blood CD8+ and CD4+ T cells from healthy donors, Susac syndrome patients and multiple sclerosis patients. Healthy donors were age- and sex-matched controls. Bulk CD8+ and CD4+ T cells were purified magnetically by negative isolation, whereas CD8+ TEMRA cells were enriched by FACS. Blood was drawn into EDTA tubes, processed within 24 hours, and PBMCs were isolated by density gradient centrifugation. PBMCs intended for TCR sequencing were cryopreserved in liquid nitrogen and thawed later in a water bath at 37 degrees C. Purity of sorted or isolated CD4+, CD8+ and CD8+ TEMRA cells was at least 90%. Turning to this clonotype: The specificity of this receptor is unknown. Qualities for individual bases were not recorded, and no much larger clone is one base off.

Broader findings and caveats from the paper: The number of individuals in the TCR sequencing and HLA analysis was acknowledged as relatively small.

RNA was extracted with the RNeasy kit and about 0.5 to 1 ug was reverse transcribed using random hexamers. The immunoSEQ multiplex PCR assay, which covers 54 Vbeta and 13 Jbeta segments, was used to amplify TCR beta CDR3 regions. PCR amplification bias was corrected by using a synthetic template baseline for primer optimization and computational correction. The source study handled its data this way. Only productive sequences were kept, with reads annotated to V, D and J genes according to IMGT and analyzed in immunoSEQ Analyzer. Clonality was calculated as one minus the Shannon entropy normalized by log2 of the number of productive unique sequences. Public and private clones were assessed among the 100 most prevalent clones of each patient and control. Susac-specific clones were defined as absent from healthy and MS cohorts, roughly 1,100 published viral clones and other ImmuneACCESS disease sequences. TCRdb reprocessing: public reads trimmed at Q25 with fastp, clones called with MiXCR, in-frame beta chains kept. Each CDR3 protein appears once, grouped with its most common genes and DNA. These V and J calls rely on TCRdb rather than the paper's analysis. Present in this sample are about 160,000 distinct CDR3 sequences, about 90% of which were seen just once. The ten largest clones take up around 0.08% of the sample.

Specimen: CD4+ T cells from PBMCs. The receptor was derived from a human donor in good health.

The CDR3 region has the sequence CASSLGHVYQPQHF. The nucleotide sequence reads TGTGCCAGCAGCCTGGGACACGTCTATCAGCCCCAGCATTTT. The rearranged chain carries TRBV14 and TRBJ1-5, with TRBD1 as a weak D call on 6 bases. V is cut by 4 bases and J by 5 bases, and the space between the germline ends is 12 bases. The CDR3 sequence holds 14 residues, the cysteine and phenylalanine included. Here the CDR3 DNA is all that survives: 42 bases in frame from base 1. Based on the germline V gene, the CDR1 and CDR2 sequences are SGHDN and FVKESK.